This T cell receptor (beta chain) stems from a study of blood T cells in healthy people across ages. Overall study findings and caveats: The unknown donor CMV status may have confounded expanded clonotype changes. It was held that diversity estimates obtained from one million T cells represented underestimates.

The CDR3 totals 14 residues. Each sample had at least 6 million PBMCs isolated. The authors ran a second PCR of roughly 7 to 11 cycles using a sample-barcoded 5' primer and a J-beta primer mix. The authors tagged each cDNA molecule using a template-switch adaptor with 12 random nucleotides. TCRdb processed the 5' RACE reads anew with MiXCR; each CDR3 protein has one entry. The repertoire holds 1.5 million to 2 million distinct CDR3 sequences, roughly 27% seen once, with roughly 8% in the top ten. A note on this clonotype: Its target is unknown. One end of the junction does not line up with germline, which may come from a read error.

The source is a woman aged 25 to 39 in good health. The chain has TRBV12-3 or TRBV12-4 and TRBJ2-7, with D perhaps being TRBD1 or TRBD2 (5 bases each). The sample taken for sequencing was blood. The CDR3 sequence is CASSLGTAHYKQYF. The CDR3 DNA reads TGTGCCAGCAGTCTCGGGACGGCCCACTACAAGCAGTACTTC.